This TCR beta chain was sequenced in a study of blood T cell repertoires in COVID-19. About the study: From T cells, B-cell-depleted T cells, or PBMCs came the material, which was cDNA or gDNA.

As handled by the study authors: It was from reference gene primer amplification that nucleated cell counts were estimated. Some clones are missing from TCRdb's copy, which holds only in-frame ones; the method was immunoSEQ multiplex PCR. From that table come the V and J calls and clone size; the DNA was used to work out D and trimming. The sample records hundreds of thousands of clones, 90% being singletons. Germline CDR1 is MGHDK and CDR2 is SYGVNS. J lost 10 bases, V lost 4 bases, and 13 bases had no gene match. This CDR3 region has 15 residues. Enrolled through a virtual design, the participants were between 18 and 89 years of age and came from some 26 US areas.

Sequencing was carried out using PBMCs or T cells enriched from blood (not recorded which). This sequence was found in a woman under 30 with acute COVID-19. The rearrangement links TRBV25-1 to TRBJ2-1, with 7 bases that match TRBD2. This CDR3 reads CASSVLASSPYEQFF. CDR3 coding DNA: TGTGCCAGCAGTGTACTAGCGAGTAGCCCCTACGAGCAGTTCTTC.